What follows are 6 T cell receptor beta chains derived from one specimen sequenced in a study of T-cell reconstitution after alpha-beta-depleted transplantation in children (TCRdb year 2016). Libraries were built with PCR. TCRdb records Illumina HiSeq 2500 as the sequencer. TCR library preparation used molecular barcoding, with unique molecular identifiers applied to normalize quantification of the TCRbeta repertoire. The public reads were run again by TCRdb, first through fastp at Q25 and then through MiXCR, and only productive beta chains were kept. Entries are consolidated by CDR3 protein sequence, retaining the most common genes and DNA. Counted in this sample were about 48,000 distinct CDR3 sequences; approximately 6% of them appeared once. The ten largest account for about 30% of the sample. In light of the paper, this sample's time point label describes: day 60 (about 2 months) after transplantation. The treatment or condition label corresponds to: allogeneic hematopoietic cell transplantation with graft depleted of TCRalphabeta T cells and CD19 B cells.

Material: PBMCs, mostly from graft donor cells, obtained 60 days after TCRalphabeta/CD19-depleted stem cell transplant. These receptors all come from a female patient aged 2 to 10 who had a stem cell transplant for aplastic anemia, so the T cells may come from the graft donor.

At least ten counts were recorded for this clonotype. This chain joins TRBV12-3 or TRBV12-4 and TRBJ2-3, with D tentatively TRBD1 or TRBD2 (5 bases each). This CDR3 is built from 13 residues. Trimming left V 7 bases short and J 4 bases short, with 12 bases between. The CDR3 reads CASTWGFPDTQYF. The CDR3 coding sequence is TGTGCCAGCACCTGGGGGTTCCCAGATACGCAGTATTTT.

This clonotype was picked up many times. The CDR3 loop is CASSGVARATDTQYF. The DNA of the CDR3 is TGTGCCAGCAGCGGAGTAGCCCGAGCGACAGATACGCAGTATTTT. This rearrangement joins TRBV9 to TRBJ2-3, with D uncertain. Germline loops: CDR1 SGDLS, CDR2 YYNGEE. The V and J ends lost 3 bases and 3 bases respectively, with 14 bases between them. The CDR3 loop spans 15 amino acids. Supplemented by reference TRBV9 and TRBJ2-3, the full variable domain reads DSGVTQTPKHLITATGQRVTLRCSPRSGDLSVYWYQQSLDQGLQFLIQYYNGEERAKGNILERFSAQQFPDLHSELNLSSLELGDSALYFCASSGVARATDTQYFGPGTRLTVL.

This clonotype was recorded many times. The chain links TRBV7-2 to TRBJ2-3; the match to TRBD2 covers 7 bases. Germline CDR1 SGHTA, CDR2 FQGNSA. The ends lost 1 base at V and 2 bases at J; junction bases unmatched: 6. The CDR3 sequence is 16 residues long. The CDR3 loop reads CASSLGGGGFTDTQYF. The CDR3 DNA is TGTGCCAGCAGCTTAGGTGGGGGGGGATTCACAGATACGCAGTATTTT.

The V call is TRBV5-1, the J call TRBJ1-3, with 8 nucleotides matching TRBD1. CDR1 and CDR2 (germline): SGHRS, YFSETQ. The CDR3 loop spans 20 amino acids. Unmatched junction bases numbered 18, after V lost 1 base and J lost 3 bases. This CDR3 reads CASSLRAGGADRGGGNTIYF. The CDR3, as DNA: TGCGCCAGCAGCTTGAGGGCCGGAGGGGCTGACAGGGGCGGTGGAAACACCATATATTTT.

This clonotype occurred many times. DNA of the CDR3: TGTGCCAGCAGGGTCGGTATCTCTAGCGGGAGTCAAGATGAGCAGTTCTTC. It codes for CASRVGISSGSQDEQFF. The gene calls are TRBV28 and TRBJ2-1, with 10 bases that match TRBD2. From germline, CDR1 is MDHEN and CDR2 SYDVKM. The ends lost 6 bases at V and 8 bases at J; junction bases unmatched: 16. The CDR3 contains 17 residues.

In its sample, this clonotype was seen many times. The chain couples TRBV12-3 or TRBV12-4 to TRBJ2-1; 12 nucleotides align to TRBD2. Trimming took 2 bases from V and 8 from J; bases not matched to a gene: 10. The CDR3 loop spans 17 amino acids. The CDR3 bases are TGTGCCAGCAGTTTATGGTCCCTAGCGGGGGGGGCGGATGAGCAGTTCTTC. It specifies CASSLWSLAGGADEQFF.